This TCR beta chain was obtained from a study of identical twins. There are 13 residues in the CDR3. V lost 1 base to trimming and J lost 5 bases, with 6 bases between them. In germline, CDR1 is LGHDT, CDR2 YNNKEL (reference sequence). One entry per CDR3 protein, called by TCRdb with MiXCR from the 5' RACE reads. The sample consists of hundreds of thousands of distinct CDR3 sequences, around 10% of them appearing once. Sequencing was done on a sample of memory (CD45RO+) T cells sorted from blood. The clonotype comes from a young woman in good health. The chain employs TRBV3-1 and TRBJ1-5; no firm D call. CDR3 DNA: TGTGCCAGCAGCCAAGGTCCGGATCAGCCCCAGCATTTT. Translating it yields CASSQGPDQPQHF.